The clone carrying this TCR beta chain has ten or more counts. These data originate in a study of neurological immune-mediated disorders. Time point here: longitudinal time-point 1 (baseline). TCRdb fed the 5' RACE reads into MiXCR, producing one record per CDR3 protein. The table records approximately 70,000 distinct CDR3 sequences, roughly 10% of them present only once. Germline CDR1 is SQVTM and CDR2 is ANQGSEA. V shed 7 bases, J shed 4 bases, and the junction held 1 base outside the gene matches. This CDR3 contains 13 residues. The sample comprised PBMCs. The clonotype was recovered from a man younger than 45 in good health. The genes are TRBV29-1 and TRBJ2-1; 13 positions match TRBD2. Here the CDR3 DNA reads TGCAGCGGGGGACTAGCGGGGTACAATGAGCAGTTCTTC. Its translation: CSGGLAGYNEQFF.